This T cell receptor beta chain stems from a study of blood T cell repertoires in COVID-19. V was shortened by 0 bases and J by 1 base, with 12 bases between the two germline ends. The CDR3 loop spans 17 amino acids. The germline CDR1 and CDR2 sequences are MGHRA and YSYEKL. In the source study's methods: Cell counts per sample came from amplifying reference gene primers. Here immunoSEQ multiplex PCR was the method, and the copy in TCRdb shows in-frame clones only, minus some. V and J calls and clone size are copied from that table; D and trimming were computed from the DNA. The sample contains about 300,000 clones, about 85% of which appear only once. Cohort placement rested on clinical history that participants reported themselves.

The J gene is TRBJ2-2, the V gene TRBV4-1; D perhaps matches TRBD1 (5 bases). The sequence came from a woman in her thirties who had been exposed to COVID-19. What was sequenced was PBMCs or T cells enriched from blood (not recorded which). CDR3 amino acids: CASSQDLAGMNTGELFF. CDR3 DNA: TGCGCCAGCAGCCAAGATCTTGCAGGGATGAACACCGGGGAGCTGTTTTTT.